This T cell receptor beta chain is from a study of blood T cell repertoires in COVID-19. This clone came up many times. The germline gives CDR1 SGHNT, CDR2 YYREEE (reference sequence). This CDR3 has 15 amino acids. V gave up 6 bases and J gave up 0 bases, with 15 bases separating them. Source study methods: Estimated nucleated cell counts came from reference gene primer amplification. Using immunoSEQ multiplex PCR, the repertoire was profiled, and TCRdb retains in-frame clones only, with some absent. That table gives V, J and clone size, and the DNA gave D and trimming. The data show approximately 75,000 clones, with about four fifths seen just once and around 6.9% held by the top ten.

What was sequenced was peripheral blood. The chain is built from TRBV5-4 and TRBJ1-1; D call uncertain. The clonotype originates from a human donor in a cohort sampled during active COVID-19. CDR3 residues: CASIPRGNMNTEAFF. CDR3 sequence (DNA): TGTGCCAGCATCCCTCGCGGAAATATGAACACTGAAGCTTTCTTT.